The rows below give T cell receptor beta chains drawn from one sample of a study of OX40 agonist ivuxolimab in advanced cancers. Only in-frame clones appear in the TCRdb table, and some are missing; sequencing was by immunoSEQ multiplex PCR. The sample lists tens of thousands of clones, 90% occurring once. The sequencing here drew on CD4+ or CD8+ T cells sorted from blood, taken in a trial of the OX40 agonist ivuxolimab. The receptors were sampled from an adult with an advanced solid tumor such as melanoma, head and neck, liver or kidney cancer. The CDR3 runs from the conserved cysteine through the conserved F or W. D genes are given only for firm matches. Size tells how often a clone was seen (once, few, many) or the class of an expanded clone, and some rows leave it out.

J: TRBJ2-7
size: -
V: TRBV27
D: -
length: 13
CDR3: CASSLGSEHEQYF
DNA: TGTGCCAGCAGTTTGGGTTCCGAGCACGAGCAGTACTTC

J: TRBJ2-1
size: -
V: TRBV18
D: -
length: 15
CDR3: CASSPPGGWYNEQFF
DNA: TGTGCCAGCTCACCACCTGGCGGGTGGTACAATGAGCAGTTCTTC

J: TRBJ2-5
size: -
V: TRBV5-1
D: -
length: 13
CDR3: CASSLVGGETQYF
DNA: TGCGCCAGCAGCTTGGTAGGAGGTGAGACCCAGTACTTC

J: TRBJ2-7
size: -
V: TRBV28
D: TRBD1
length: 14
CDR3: CASSLHRGSYEQYF
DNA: TGTGCCAGCAGCCTACACAGGGGATCCTACGAGCAGTACTTC

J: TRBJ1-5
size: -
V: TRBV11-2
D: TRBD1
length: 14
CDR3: CASSLGQGDQPQHF
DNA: TGTGCCAGCAGCCTGGGACAGGGTGATCAGCCCCAGCATTTT

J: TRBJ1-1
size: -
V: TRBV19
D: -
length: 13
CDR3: CASREGGGTEAFF
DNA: TGTGCCAGTAGAGAGGGTGGGGGCACTGAAGCTTTCTTT

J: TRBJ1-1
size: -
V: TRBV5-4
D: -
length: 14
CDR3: CASSFEVSNTEAFF
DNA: TGTGCCAGCAGCTTTGAGGTATCGAACACTGAAGCTTTCTTT

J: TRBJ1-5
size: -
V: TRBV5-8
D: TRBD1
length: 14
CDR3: CASSSGTGIQPQHF
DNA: TGTGCCAGCAGCTCCGGGACAGGGATTCAGCCCCAGCATTTT

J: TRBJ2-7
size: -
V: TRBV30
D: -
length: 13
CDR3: CAWSLTGEGEQYF
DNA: TGTGCCTGGAGTCTGACAGGGGAGGGGGAGCAGTACTTC

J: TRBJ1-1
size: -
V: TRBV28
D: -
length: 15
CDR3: CASSFPPRLGTEAFF
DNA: TGTGCCAGCAGTTTCCCCCCGCGGTTGGGGACTGAAGCTTTCTTT

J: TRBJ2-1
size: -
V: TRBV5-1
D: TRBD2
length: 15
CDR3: CASSLGLAGVREQFF
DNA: TGCGCCAGCAGCTTGGGGCTAGCGGGAGTGAGGGAGCAGTTCTTC

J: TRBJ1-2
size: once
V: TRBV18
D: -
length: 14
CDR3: CASSPQHHVYGYTF
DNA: TGTGCCAGCTCACCACAACACCACGTCTATGGCTACACCTTC

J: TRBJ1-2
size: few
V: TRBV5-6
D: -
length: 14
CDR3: CASSLGQPNYGYTF
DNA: TGTGCCAGCAGCTTGGGCCAGCCTAACTATGGCTACACCTTC

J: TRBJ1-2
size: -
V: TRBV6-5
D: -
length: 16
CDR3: CASSYVVSTLNYGYTF
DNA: TGTGCCAGCAGTTACGTTGTGTCCACGCTCAACTATGGCTACACCTTC

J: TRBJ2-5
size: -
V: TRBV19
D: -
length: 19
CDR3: CASSFSPQIPGTYQETQYF
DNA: TGTGCCAGTAGTTTTAGCCCTCAAATACCCGGGACATACCAAGAGACCCAGTACTTC

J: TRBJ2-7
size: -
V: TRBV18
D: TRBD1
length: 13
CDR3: CASSQGGPYEQYF
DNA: TGTGCCAGCTCGCAAGGGGGCCCCTACGAGCAGTACTTC

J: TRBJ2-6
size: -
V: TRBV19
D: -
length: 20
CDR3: CASSIIPIWQTVFEANVLTF
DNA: TGTGCCAGTAGTATTATCCCTATATGGCAGACAGTTTTTGAGGCCAACGTCCTGACTTTC

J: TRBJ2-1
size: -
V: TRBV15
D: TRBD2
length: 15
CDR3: CATSLAGDGYNEQFF
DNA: TGTGCCACCAGCCTAGCGGGAGACGGCTACAATGAGCAGTTCTTC

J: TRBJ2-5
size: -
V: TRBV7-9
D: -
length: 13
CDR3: CASSLVDQETQYF
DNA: TGTGCCAGCAGCTTAGTGGACCAAGAGACCCAGTACTTC

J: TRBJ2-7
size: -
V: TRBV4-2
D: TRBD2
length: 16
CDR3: CASSQDLSGSSYEQYF
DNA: TGTGCCAGCAGCCAAGATCTGAGCGGGAGCTCCTACGAGCAGTACTTC

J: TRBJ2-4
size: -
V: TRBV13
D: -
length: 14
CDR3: CASSPWAAKNIQYF
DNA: TGTGCCAGCAGCCCATGGGCGGCCAAAAACATTCAGTACTTC

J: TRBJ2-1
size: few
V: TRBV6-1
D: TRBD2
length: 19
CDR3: CASSGRTGTSGRALNEQFF
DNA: TGTGCCAGCAGTGGACGTACCGGGACTAGCGGGAGGGCCCTCAATGAGCAGTTCTTC

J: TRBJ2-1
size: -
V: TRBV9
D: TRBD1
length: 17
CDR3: CASSATGTGGLHNEQFF
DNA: TGTGCCAGCAGCGCGACCGGGACAGGGGGGCTCCACAATGAGCAGTTCTTC

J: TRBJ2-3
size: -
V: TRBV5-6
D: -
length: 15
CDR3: CASRGWEMNTDTQYF
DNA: TGTGCCAGCAGGGGTTGGGAGATGAACACAGATACGCAGTATTTT

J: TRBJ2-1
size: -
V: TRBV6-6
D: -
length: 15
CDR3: CASSPQGPPYNEQFF
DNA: TGTGCCAGCAGCCCCCAGGGGCCCCCCTACAATGAGCAGTTCTTC

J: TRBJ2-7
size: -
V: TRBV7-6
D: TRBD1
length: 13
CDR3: CASSSTGSNEQYF
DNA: TGTGCCAGCAGCTCGACAGGGTCGAACGAGCAGTACTTC

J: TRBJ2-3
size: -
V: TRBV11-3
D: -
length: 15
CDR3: CASSLGTSSSDTQYF
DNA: TGTGCCAGCAGCCTCGGAACTAGCTCCTCAGATACGCAGTATTTT

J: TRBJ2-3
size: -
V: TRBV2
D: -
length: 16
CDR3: CASSSPSGSQTDTQYF
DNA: TGTGCCAGCAGCTCACCCTCGGGATCCCAGACAGATACGCAGTATTTT

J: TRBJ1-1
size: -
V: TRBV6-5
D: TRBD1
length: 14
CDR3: CASSYGTGGTEAFF
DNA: TGTGCCAGCAGTTACGGGACAGGGGGCACTGAAGCTTTCTTT

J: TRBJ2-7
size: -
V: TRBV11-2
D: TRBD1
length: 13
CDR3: CASSLNRGWEQYF
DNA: TGTGCCAGCAGCTTAAACAGGGGGTGGGAGCAGTACTTC

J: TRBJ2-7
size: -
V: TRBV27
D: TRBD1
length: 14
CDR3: CASSLRTGGNEQYF
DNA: TGTGCCAGCAGTTTACGGACAGGGGGGAACGAGCAGTACTTC

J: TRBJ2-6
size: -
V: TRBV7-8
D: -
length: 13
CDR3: CASSHSGANVLTF
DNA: TGTGCCAGCAGCCACTCTGGGGCCAACGTCCTGACTTTC

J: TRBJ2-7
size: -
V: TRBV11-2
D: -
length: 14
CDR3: CASSLGVSSYEQYF
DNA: TGTGCCAGCAGCTTAGGTGTCAGTTCCTACGAGCAGTACTTC

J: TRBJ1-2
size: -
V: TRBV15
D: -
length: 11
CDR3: CATSRGYGYTF
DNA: TGTGCCACCAGCAGAGGCTATGGCTACACCTTC

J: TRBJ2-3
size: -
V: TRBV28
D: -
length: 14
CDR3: CASSLDRFTDTQYF
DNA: TGTGCCAGCAGTCTGGACAGATTCACAGATACGCAGTATTTT

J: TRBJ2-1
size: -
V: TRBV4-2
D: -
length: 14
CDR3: CASSLGTDHNEQFF
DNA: TGTGCCAGCAGCCTCGGGACTGATCACAATGAGCAGTTCTTC

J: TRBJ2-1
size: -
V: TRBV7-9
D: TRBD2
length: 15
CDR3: CASSLSGLDLNEQFF
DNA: TGTGCCAGCAGCTTATCCGGACTAGATCTCAATGAGCAGTTCTTC

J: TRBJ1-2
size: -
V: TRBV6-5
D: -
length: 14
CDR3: CASSSSGTAFFYTF
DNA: TGTGCCAGCAGTTCATCGGGGACGGCTTTCTTTTACACCTTC

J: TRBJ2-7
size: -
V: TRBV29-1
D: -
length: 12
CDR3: CSVWGNSYEQYF
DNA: TGCAGCGTTTGGGGCAACTCCTACGAGCAGTACTTC

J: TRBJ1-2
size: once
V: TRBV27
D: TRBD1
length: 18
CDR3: CASSSRTGGFVGDYGYTF
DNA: TGTGCCAGCAGTTCGCGGACAGGGGGCTTTGTAGGCGACTATGGCTACACCTTC

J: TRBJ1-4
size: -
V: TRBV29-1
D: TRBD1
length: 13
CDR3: CSGSGTGNEKLFF
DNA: TGCAGCGGATCCGGGACAGGGAATGAAAAACTGTTTTTT

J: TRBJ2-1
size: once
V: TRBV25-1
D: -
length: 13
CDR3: CASGPRYYNEQFF
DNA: TGTGCCAGCGGCCCCAGGTATTACAATGAGCAGTTCTTC

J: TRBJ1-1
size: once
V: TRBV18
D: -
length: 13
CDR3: CASSPQYDTEAFF
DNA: TGTGCCAGCTCACCACAGTATGACACTGAAGCTTTCTTT

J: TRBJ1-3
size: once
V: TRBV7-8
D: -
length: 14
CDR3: CASSLEVRGHTIYF
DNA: TGTGCCAGCAGCTTAGAAGTCAGGGGACACACCATATATTTT

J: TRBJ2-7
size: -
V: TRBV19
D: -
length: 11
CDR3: CASMVSGEQYF
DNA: TGTGCCAGTATGGTCTCAGGCGAGCAGTACTTC

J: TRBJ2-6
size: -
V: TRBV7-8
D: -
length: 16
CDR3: CASSPDPTAGANVLTF
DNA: TGTGCCAGCAGCCCGGATCCCACTGCTGGGGCCAACGTCCTGACTTTC

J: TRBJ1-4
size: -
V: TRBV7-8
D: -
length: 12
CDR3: CASSFNNEKLFF
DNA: TGTGCCAGCAGCTTTAATAATGAAAAACTGTTTTTT

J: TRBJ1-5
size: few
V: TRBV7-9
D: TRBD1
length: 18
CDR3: CASSLSGTADYSNQPQHF
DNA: TGTGCCAGCAGCTTAAGCGGGACAGCCGACTATAGCAATCAGCCCCAGCATTTT

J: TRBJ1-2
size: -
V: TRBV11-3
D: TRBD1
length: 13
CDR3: CASSQGQRYGYTF
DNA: TGTGCCAGCAGCCAGGGACAGCGCTATGGCTACACCTTC

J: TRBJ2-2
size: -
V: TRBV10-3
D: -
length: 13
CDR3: CAISALPAGELFF
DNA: TGTGCCATCAGTGCTCTTCCAGCCGGGGAGCTGTTTTTT

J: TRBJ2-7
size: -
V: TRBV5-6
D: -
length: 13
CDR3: CASSFEGSDEQYF
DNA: TGTGCCAGCAGCTTTGAGGGTTCCGACGAGCAGTACTTC

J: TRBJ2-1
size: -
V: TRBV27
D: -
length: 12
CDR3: CASSFRPHEQFF
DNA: TGTGCCAGCAGTTTTAGACCACATGAGCAGTTCTTC

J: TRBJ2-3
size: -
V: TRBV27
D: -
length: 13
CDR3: CASSSYREDTQYF
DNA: TGTGCCAGCAGTTCATACAGGGAAGATACGCAGTATTTT

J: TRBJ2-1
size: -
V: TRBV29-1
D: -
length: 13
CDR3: CSVVRGDHNEQFF
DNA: TGCAGCGTCGTTAGGGGGGACCACAATGAGCAGTTCTTC

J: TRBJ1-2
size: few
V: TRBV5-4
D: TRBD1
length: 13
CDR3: CASSLPDRLGYTF
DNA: TGTGCCAGCAGCTTGCCGGACAGGCTGGGCTACACCTTC